The present TCR beta chain was sequenced within a study of blood T cell repertoires in COVID-19. Data came from immunoSEQ multiplex PCR; TCRdb stores just in-frame clones and leaves some out. The sample has 200,000 to 250,000 clones; more than 85% are singletons. J was trimmed by 4 bases and V by 2 bases; bases with no gene match: 11. CDR1 and CDR2 from the germline V gene are SGHAT and FQNNGV. The CDR3 is made up of 17 amino acids. This TCR was recovered from a young woman who had recovered from COVID-19. Sequenced sample: PBMCs or T cells enriched from blood (not recorded which). The rearrangement uses TRBV11-2 and TRBJ2-1; 7 nucleotides align to TRBD2. CDR3 loop: CASSLNQRGAGYNEQFF. CDR3 in DNA: TGTGCCAGCAGCTTAAATCAGCGGGGCGCTGGGTACAATGAGCAGTTCTTC.